This record covers a single TCR beta chain. The target antigen is unknown. The source of the sample is a study of PD-L1 blockade in urothelial cancer. Background on the study: Individuals in the cohort had been given 0 to 3 earlier chemotherapy regimens. The analyses of blood took place 3 weeks (second dose) and 6 weeks after treatment start. Study-level findings and limits: It was durable-benefit patients whose tumor-associated blood clones expanded more at 3 weeks.

The V end lost 1 base, the J end lost 9 bases, and 14 bases lay between the germline ends. CDR1 and CDR2 (germline): SGHRS, YFSETQ. The length of the CDR3 is 13 residues. Indicated time point: pretreatment peripheral blood. The protocol was immunoSEQ multiplex PCR, while the TCRdb copy is restricted to in-frame clones and leaves out a portion. The sample has about 88,000 clones, around 92% seen once. The sample in question was PBMCs, obtained around atezolizumab (anti-PD-L1) treatment. This sequence originates from a woman older than 75 with urothelial cancer. J is TRBJ2-7 and V is TRBV5-1, with a weak D call TRBD1 (6 bases). The CDR3 loop is CASSLMDSSRQYF. The CDR3 nucleotides are TGCGCCAGCAGCTTGATGGACAGTAGTCGGCAGTACTTC.